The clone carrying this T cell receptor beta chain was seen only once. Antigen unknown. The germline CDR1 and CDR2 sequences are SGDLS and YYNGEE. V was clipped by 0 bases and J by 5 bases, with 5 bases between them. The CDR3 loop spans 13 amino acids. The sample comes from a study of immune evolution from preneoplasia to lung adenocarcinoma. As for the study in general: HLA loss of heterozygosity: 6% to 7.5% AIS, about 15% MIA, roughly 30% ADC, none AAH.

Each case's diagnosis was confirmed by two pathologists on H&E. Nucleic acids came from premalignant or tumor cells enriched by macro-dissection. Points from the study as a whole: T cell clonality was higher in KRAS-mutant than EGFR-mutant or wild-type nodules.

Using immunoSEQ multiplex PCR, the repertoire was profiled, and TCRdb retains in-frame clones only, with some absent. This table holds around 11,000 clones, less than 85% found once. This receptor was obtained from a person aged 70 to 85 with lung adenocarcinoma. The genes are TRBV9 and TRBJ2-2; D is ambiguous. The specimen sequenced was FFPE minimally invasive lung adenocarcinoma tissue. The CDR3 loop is CASSVDGTGELFF. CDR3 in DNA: TGTGCCAGCAGCGTAGATGGGACCGGGGAGCTGTTTTTT.